These 32 T cell receptor beta chains originate from one sample sequenced in a study of human T cells and chemical hapten exposure. The time point denotes: patch test 2, 6 weeks after DPC sensitization. As to treatment: therapeutic diphenylcyclopropenone sensitization with weekly scalp DPC. TCRdb itself ran the RACE reads through MiXCR, one entry per CDR3 protein. Among over 40,000 distinct CDR3 sequences listed, around 3% were seen once. Source: whole blood, taken in connection with sensitization to the hapten diphenylcyclopropenone (DPC). The source of these receptors is a man in his forties with alopecia areata. Some clones in this sample may be carry-over from other donors' samples.

This clonotype was found a few times. The genes are TRBV19 and TRBJ1-2, with D possibly being TRBD1 (6 bases). From germline, CDR1 is LNHDA and CDR2 SQIVND (reference sequence). The CDR3 loop spans 13 amino acids. Between the trimmed V and J ends, which lost 4 bases and 6 bases, there was a span of 12 bases. CDR3 DNA: TGTGCCAGTAGTAAAACAGGGCTCGATGGCTACACCTTC. The encoded protein is CASSKTGLDGYTF.

In this sample, this clonotype turned up many times. V gene TRBV30 combines with J gene TRBJ2-7, with TRBD2 matching 9 bases. V gave up 4 bases and J gave up 9 bases; unmatched junction bases: 7. In germline, CDR1 is GTSNPN, CDR2 SVGIG (reference sequence). The CDR3 extends over 12 amino acids. In DNA, the CDR3 is TGTGCCTGGATTAGCGGGGGCGGGCGGCAGTACTTC. Residues: CAWISGGGRQYF.

Many counts were recorded for this clonotype. V usage is TRBV21-1 and J usage is TRBJ1-1; the D call in the table, TRBD1, was not verified against the DNA. TRBV21-1 is a pseudogene. This CDR3 is built from 13 residues. The CDR3 loop reads CASSTNRDTEAFF. CDR3 DNA: TGTGCCAGCAGCACTAACCGGGACACTGAAGCTTTCTTT.

This clonotype was counted ten times or more. This chain uses TRBV6-5 with TRBJ2-7; perhaps TRBD2 as D (5 bases). Germline-derived CDR1 and CDR2 are MNHEY and SVGAGI. With 6 bases removed from V and 0 bases from J, the gap between germline ends came to 18 bases. The CDR3 is made up of 16 amino acids. The CDR3 region has the DNA TGTGCCAGCAGCCCGGTTGCGGGCAAGATCTCCTACGAGCAGTACTTC. Its translation is CASSPVAGKISYEQYF.

Many counts were recorded for this clonotype. The J gene is TRBJ2-1, the V gene TRBV15; 9 nucleotides match TRBD2. Germline CDR1 and CDR2: LNHNV and YYDKDF (reference sequence). There are 18 residues in the CDR3. Trimming cost V 5 bases and J 5 bases; bases outside gene matches: 16. CDR3 protein: CATSVQVASGARDNEQFF. For the CDR3, the DNA is TGTGCCACCAGCGTTCAAGTGGCTAGCGGGGCACGGGACAATGAGCAGTTCTTC.

Ten or more counts support this clonotype. The rearrangement links TRBV6-7 to TRBJ2-5, with D unresolved. TRBV6-7 falls under the ORF class, with uncertain function. V lost 5 bases and J 1 base, leaving 17 bases between the germline ends. The CDR3 covers 16 residues. The CDR3: CASSNTRPRSQETQYF. CDR3 DNA: TGTGCCAGCAGTAACACACGACCGCGGAGCCAAGAGACCCAGTACTTC.

Many counts were recorded for this clonotype. The rearrangement uses TRBV6-5 and TRBJ1-1; the D is unclear. V lost 0 bases to trimming and J lost 13 bases, with 9 bases between them. From germline, CDR1 is MNHEY and CDR2 SVGAGI. The CDR3 loop spans 11 amino acids. The CDR3 nucleotides read TGTGCCAGCAGTTACTCGAAATTAGGTTTCTTT. Its translation is CASSYSKLGFF.

This clonotype was seen a handful of times. The CDR3 protein is CATSDTDRYNEQFF. The CDR3 DNA sequence: TGTGCCACCAGTGACACGGACAGGTACAATGAGCAGTTCTTC. The rearrangement uses TRBV24-1 and TRBJ2-1, with 7 bases that match TRBD1. Per germline, CDR1 KGHDR and CDR2 SFDVKD. J gave up 4 bases and V 4 bases, and 3 bases lay outside the gene matches. The CDR3 covers 14 residues.

This clonotype was counted at least ten times. The rearrangement uses TRBV20-1 and TRBJ1-5; D might be TRBD1 (5 bases). This CDR3 region has 13 residues. Trimming pared 2 bases from V and 2 bases from J, leaving 7 bases between. Germline V gene sequence: CDR1 DFQATT, CDR2 SNEGSKA (reference sequence). The CDR3 protein is CSARSGGNQPQHF. The CDR3 DNA reads as TGCAGTGCTAGATCGGGGGGCAATCAGCCCCAGCATTTT.

This clonotype came up many times. The chain couples TRBV7-8 to TRBJ2-1; either TRBD1 or TRBD2 may fit D (5 bases each). Germline V gives CDR1 SGHVS, CDR2 FQNEAQ. This CDR3 is built from 15 residues. Deletions cut 0 bases from V and 9 bases from J, with 15 bases between. The CDR3 here is CASSLAMGPASEQFF. The CDR3 nucleotides read TGTGCCAGCAGCTTAGCGATGGGACCAGCATCTGAGCAGTTCTTC.

This clonotype was found many times. V gene TRBV19 combines with J gene TRBJ2-7; tentatively, D is TRBD1 or TRBD2 (6 bases each). Trimming cost V 3 bases and J 4 bases, with 16 bases left between them. This CDR3 is 15 amino acids long. Germline V gene data show CDR1 as LNHDA and CDR2 as SQIVND (reference sequence). Here the CDR3 reads CASSMSPGAQYEQYF. The CDR3 DNA follows: TGTGCCAGTAGTATGTCCCCGGGGGCGCAGTACGAGCAGTACTTC.

Many counts were recorded for this clonotype. This chain joins TRBV9 and TRBJ2-1; either TRBD1 or TRBD2 may supply D (6 bases each). Germline lookup yields CDR1 SGDLS and CDR2 YYNGEE. The CDR3 consists of 15 residues. V lost 2 bases, J lost 0 bases, and 9 bases lay in between. CDR3 nucleotides: TGTGCCAGCAGCGTCGGGGGCGCCTCCTACAATGAGCAGTTCTTC. Protein product: CASSVGGASYNEQFF.

This clonotype has ten or more counts. The gene calls are TRBV6-2 or TRBV6-3 and TRBJ2-2, with no clear D. This CDR3 comprises 12 residues. Trimming left V 5 bases short and J 7 bases short, with 8 bases between. CDR1 is MNHEY and CDR2 is SVGEGT in the germline V gene. The CDR3 region is CASSSRFGELFF. In DNA, the CDR3 is TGTGCCAGCAGTAGTCGGTTCGGGGAGCTGTTTTTT.

This clonotype was detected many times. This chain connects TRBV3-1 to TRBJ1-5; TRBD1 agrees at 7 bases. V dropped 5 bases and J dropped 4; count of bases not matched to a gene: 8. Germline-derived CDR1 and CDR2 are LGHDT and YNNKEL (reference sequence). There are 15 residues in the CDR3. The DNA of the CDR3 is TGTGCCAGCAGCTCACAGGGGAGGGAAAATCAGCCCCAGCATTTT. Translation gives CASSSQGRENQPQHF.

At least ten counts were recorded for this clonotype. The V call is TRBV5-1, the J call TRBJ1-1; unclear D gene. This CDR3 contains 17 residues. V gave up 4 bases and J gave up 0 bases, with 19 bases separating them. CDR1 is SGHRS and CDR2 is YFSETQ in the germline V gene. The CDR3 spells CASSQSGRSHMNTEAFF. The CDR3 DNA sequence: TGCGCCAGCAGCCAAAGCGGCAGGTCACACATGAACACTGAAGCTTTCTTT.

Ten or more counts support this clonotype. The chain carries TRBV6-5 and TRBJ2-7; 9 bases agree with TRBD2. Germline V gene data show CDR1 as MNHEY and CDR2 as SVGAGI. The CDR3 consists of 16 residues. Unmatched junction bases numbered 13, after V lost 6 bases and J lost 4 bases. Written as DNA, the CDR3 is TGTGCCAGCAGCGAACAGGGCGGGAGGGCCGGTTACGAGCAGTACTTC. Residues: CASSEQGGRAGYEQYF.

The gene calls are TRBV28 and TRBJ1-5; 7 positions match TRBD1. The V gene's germline CDR1 is MDHEN and CDR2 SYDVKM. The V and J ends lost 7 bases and 3 bases, in that order; junction bases with no gene match: 9. The CDR3 totals 15 residues. The CDR3 spells CASINAGTDNQPQHF. The CDR3 nucleotides read TGTGCCAGCATCAATGCCGGGACAGACAATCAGCCCCAGCATTTT.

This clonotype was seen at least ten times. This chain links TRBV29-1 with TRBJ1-4; the D is unclear. CDR3 length: 13 amino acids. Trimming cost V 3 bases and J 8 bases, with 13 bases left between them. Germline V gene lookup returns CDR1 SQVTM and CDR2 ANQGSEA. The CDR3 is CSVEATAGEKLFF. DNA of the CDR3: TGCAGCGTTGAGGCCACTGCGGGAGAAAAACTGTTTTTT.

Many counts were recorded for this clonotype. The rearrangement joins TRBV10-3 to TRBJ2-3; TRBD2 aligns across 13 bases. The CDR3 has 15 amino acids. CDR1 is ENHRY, CDR2 SYGVKD, per germline. V gave up 6 bases and J gave up 4 bases; unmatched junction bases: 4. CDR3 nucleotide sequence: TGTGCCATCAGGCCACTAGCGGGAGGGTCAGATACGCAGTATTTT. Its translation is CAIRPLAGGSDTQYF.

This sequence joins TRBV20-1 and TRBJ2-7; 11 positions match TRBD1. The CDR3 consists of 17 residues. Germline V gene data show CDR1 as DFQATT and CDR2 as SNEGSKA (reference sequence). V gave up 1 base and J gave up 7 bases; unmatched junction bases: 15. The CDR3 region has the DNA TGCAGTGCTAGAGCCCTTCGAGACCGGGACAGGGGGAATGAGCAGTACTTC. Translated: CSARALRDRDRGNEQYF.

This clonotype was seen at least ten times. Here the CDR3 DNA reads TGTGCCAGCAGTTACTCGAGCGGCACCTCCGCAACTAATGAAAAACTGTTTTTT. Its protein product is CASSYSSGTSATNEKLFF. The rearrangement joins TRBV6-5 to TRBJ1-4, with D unresolved. Trimming left V 0 bases short and J 0 bases short, with 14 bases between. This CDR3 is built from 18 residues. CDR1 is MNHEY, CDR2 SVGAGI, per germline.

This clonotype was counted many times. The DNA of the CDR3 is TGTGCCAGCAGTTACATTCGCGGCAGGACTAACACTGAAGCTTTCTTT. Translated, it gives CASSYIRGRTNTEAFF. The chain joins TRBV6-2 or TRBV6-3 to TRBJ1-1; D gene ambiguous. The CDR3 covers 16 residues. V gave up 2 bases and J gave up 2 bases, with 15 bases separating them. Germline V gene lookup returns CDR1 MNHEY and CDR2 SVGEGT.

This clonotype was seen at least ten times. The rearrangement uses TRBV5-1 and TRBJ2-1, with 8 bases lining up with TRBD2. Looked up from germline, CDR1 is SGHRS and CDR2 is YFSETQ. The CDR3 is 15 residues long. J was trimmed by 3 bases and V by 2 bases; bases with no gene match: 4. The CDR3 sequence is CASSLVTSVYNEQFF. CDR3 sequence (DNA): TGCGCCAGCAGCTTAGTGACTAGCGTCTACAATGAGCAGTTCTTC.

This clonotype was recorded many times. The rearrangement links TRBV19 to TRBJ1-1, with D hard to call. Germline-derived CDR1 and CDR2 are LNHDA and SQIVND (reference sequence). With 7 bases removed from V and 1 base from J, the gap between germline ends came to 7 bases. The CDR3 has 12 amino acids. The CDR3 sequence: CASTSTNTEAFF. The CDR3 DNA is TGTGCCAGTACTTCAACGAACACTGAAGCTTTCTTT.

The gene calls are TRBV19 and TRBJ2-2; D gene ambiguous. The V gene's germline CDR1 is LNHDA and CDR2 SQIVND (reference sequence). The CDR3 covers 13 residues. Trimming took off 2 bases at V and 7 bases at J, with 8 bases between the two ends. Here the CDR3 reads CASSIKGGGELFF. The CDR3 DNA is TGTGCCAGTAGTATAAAGGGCGGCGGGGAGCTGTTTTTT.

J is TRBJ1-1 and V is TRBV6-1; D uncertain. Germline values: CDR1 MNHNS, CDR2 SASEGT. There are 13 residues in the CDR3. Trimming removed 1 base at V and 4 bases at J, with 7 bases between. CDR3 residues: CASSEVGGTEAFF. CDR3 bases: TGTGCCAGCAGTGAAGTTGGAGGCACTGAAGCTTTCTTT.

This clonotype was counted many times. This chain joins TRBV28 and TRBJ2-3, with TRBD2 matching 14 bases. This CDR3 region has 19 residues. The trim removed 4 bases at V and 4 bases at J, leaving 13 bases unmatched. CDR1 and CDR2 from the germline V gene are MDHEN and SYDVKM. CDR3 coding DNA: TGTGCCAGCAGTTCTCAGGGGACTAGCGGGAGTTGGGGACCAGATACGCAGTATTTT. The encoded protein is CASSSQGTSGSWGPDTQYF. Full variable domain (outside the CDR3, taken from reference TRBV28 and TRBJ2-3): DVKVTQSSRYLVKRTGEKVFLECVQDMDHENMFWYRQDPGLGLRLIYFSYDVKMKEKGDIPEGYSVSREKKERFSLILESASTNQTSMYLCASSSQGTSGSWGPDTQYFGPGTRLTVL.

This clonotype was detected only a few times. At one end, the junction sequence differs from germline, possibly due to a read error. The genes are TRBV19 and TRBJ1-5; D might be TRBD1 (5 bases). Germline V CDR1 and CDR2: LNHDA, SQIVND (reference sequence). The CDR3 is 14 amino acids. In DNA, the CDR3 is TGTGCCAGTAGTAGGGACCCAGGCAACCAGCCCCAGCATTTT. It codes for CASSRDPGNQPQHF.

This clonotype was seen repeatedly, ten times or more. J is TRBJ2-7 and V is TRBV7-2; D is uncertain. CDR1 SGHTA and CDR2 FQGNSA come from the germline V gene. The V gene lost 5 bases and the J gene lost 7 bases, with 12 bases spanning the gap. There are 12 residues in the CDR3. CDR3 DNA sequence: TGTGCCAGCAGCGCAACATTTGCGGAGCAGTACTTC. It encodes CASSATFAEQYF.

Many counts were recorded for this clonotype. The gene calls are TRBV5-1 and TRBJ2-3; tentatively, D is TRBD2 (5 bases). From germline, CDR1 is SGHRS and CDR2 YFSETQ. This CDR3 region has 15 residues. V lost 4 bases to trimming and J lost 4 bases, with 16 bases between them. CDR3 coding DNA: TGCGCCAGCAGCCGTTTGGGATCTAGCTCAGATACGCAGTATTTT. Protein product: CASSRLGSSSDTQYF.

This chain uses TRBV15 with TRBJ1-1; no clear D gene. With 3 bases removed from V and 0 bases from J, the gap between germline ends came to 11 bases. Germline loops: CDR1 LNHNV, CDR2 YYDKDF (reference sequence). The CDR3 contains 15 residues. The CDR3 coding sequence is TGTGCCACCAGCAGTGTGACGCTAGTGAACACTGAAGCTTTCTTT. This encodes CATSSVTLVNTEAFF.

This clonotype was picked up many times. The V gene is TRBV28, the J gene TRBJ2-3; TRBD2 aligns across 7 bases. Germline V gene lookup returns CDR1 MDHEN and CDR2 SYDVKM. The CDR3 covers 15 residues. V dropped 4 bases and J dropped 0; count of bases not matched to a gene: 4. This chain's CDR3 is CASSSGGLSTDTQYF. The CDR3 region has the DNA TGTGCCAGCAGTTCGGGAGGCCTGAGCACAGATACGCAGTATTTT. Looking up the rest from reference TRBV28 and TRBJ2-3 gives the full variable domain: DVKVTQSSRYLVKRTGEKVFLECVQDMDHENMFWYRQDPGLGLRLIYFSYDVKMKEKGDIPEGYSVSREKKERFSLILESASTNQTSMYLCASSSGGLSTDTQYFGPGTRLTVL.